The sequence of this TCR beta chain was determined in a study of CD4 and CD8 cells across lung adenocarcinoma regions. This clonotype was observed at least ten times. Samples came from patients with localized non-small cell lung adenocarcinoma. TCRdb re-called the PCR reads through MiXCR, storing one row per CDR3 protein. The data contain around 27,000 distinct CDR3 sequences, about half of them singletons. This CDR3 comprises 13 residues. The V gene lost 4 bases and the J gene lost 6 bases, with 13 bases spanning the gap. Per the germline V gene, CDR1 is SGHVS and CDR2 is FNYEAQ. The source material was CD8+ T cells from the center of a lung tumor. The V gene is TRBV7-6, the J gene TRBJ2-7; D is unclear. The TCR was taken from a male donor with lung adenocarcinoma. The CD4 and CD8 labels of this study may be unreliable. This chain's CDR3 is CASSYYPPREQYF. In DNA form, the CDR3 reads TGTGCCAGCAGCTATTATCCCCCTCGCGAGCAGTACTTC.